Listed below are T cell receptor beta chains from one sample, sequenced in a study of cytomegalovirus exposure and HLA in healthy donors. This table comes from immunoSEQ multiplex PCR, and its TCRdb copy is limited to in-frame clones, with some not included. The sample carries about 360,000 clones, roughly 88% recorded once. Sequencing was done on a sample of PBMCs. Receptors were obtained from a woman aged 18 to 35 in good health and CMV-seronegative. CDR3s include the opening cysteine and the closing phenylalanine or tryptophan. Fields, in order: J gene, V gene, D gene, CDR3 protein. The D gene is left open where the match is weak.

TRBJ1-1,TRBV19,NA,CASSLQGNTEAFF
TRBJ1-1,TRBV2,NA,CASSPGLEGNTEAFF
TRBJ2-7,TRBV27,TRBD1,CASTAGTGRSYEQYF
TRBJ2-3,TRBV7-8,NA,CASSSGHLSYPSSTDTQYF
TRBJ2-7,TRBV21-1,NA,CASSLSGGSNEQYF
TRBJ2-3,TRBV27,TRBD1,CASSPQFGQGESDTQYF
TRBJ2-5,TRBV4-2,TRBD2,CASSPSASGGDTQYF
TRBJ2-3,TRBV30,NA,CAWSVGAADTQYF
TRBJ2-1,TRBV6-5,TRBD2,CASSYSSGRARNEQFF
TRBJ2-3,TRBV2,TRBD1,CASLQGAATDTQYF
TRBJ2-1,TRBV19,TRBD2,CASTIAGGWNEQFF
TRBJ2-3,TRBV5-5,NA,CASSSHTDTQYF
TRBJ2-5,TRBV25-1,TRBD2,CASTPGSVAGGETQYF
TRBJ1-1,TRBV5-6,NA,CASSLLEPGNTEAFF
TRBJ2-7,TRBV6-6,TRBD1,CATGGIGTGIYEQYF
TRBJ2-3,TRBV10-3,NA,CAISETASTDTQYF
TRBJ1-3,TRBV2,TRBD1,CASSEAWQGVSGNTIYF
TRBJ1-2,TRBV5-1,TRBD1,CASSTGQGGLGGYTF
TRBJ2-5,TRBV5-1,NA,CASSLASQETQYF
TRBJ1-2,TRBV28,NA,CASSPNSLTVSYGYTF
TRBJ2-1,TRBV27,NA,CSTGTLGGNEQFF
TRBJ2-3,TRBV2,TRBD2,CASTGLAGSTDTQYF
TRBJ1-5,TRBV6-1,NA,CASSEAFPTVWPQHF
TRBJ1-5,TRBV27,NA,CASSLSPGNSNQPQHF